This TCR beta chain emerged from a study of blood T cell repertoires in COVID-19. For the study at large: Material from acute and convalescent COVID-19 was sourced from the United States, Italy and Spain. T cells, B-cell-depleted T cells, or PBMCs supplied cDNA or gDNA.

This CDR3 spans 13 amino acids. Per germline, CDR1 KGHSH and CDR2 LQKENI. Germline trimming cut 2 bases from V and 7 bases from J; bases unmatched to any gene: 1. Clones were sequenced by immunoSEQ multiplex PCR, and TCRdb holds only the in-frame ones, with some missing. The sample shows about 86,000 clones, approximately 83% of them seen only once. This TCR was sampled from a woman at least 80 years old with active or convalescent COVID-19. Sequencing was carried out using peripheral blood. The chain carries TRBV18 and TRBJ2-3; 9 nucleotides match TRBD1. CDR3 loop: CASSPDRGNTQYF. CDR3 DNA: TGTGCCAGCTCACCAGACAGGGGGAATACGCAGTATTTT.